This TCR beta chain was captured in a study of regulatory T cells in long-lasting Graves disease. Study-wide context: Patients newly diagnosed with Graves' had been on antithyroid drugs for under 3 months.

Study-level findings and limits: Less diverse TCR repertoires were seen in persistent Graves' patients than in newly diagnosed ones.

Time point of the sample: newly diagnosed GD, antithyroid drugs for less than 3 months. The TCR library was made from RNA extracted from PBMCs. Doctors identified Graves' disease using the American Thyroid Association guidelines. This clonotype was observed many times. Its antigen is not identified. Assembly of TCR beta libraries relied on iRepertoire HTBI primers together with Arm-PCR of CDR3 regions. TCRdb passed the multiplex PCR reads through MiXCR, listing each CDR3 protein once. There are roughly 250,000 distinct CDR3 sequences in the sample; 15% to 20% occur only once, and around 15% lies in the top ten. V lost 3 bases to trimming and J lost 3 bases, with 9 bases between them. The germline V gene encodes CDR1 DFQATT and CDR2 SNEGSKA (reference sequence). The CDR3 is made up of 13 amino acids. These data also featured in a second study, about T cells in Graves' hyperthyroidism and ophthalmopathy. Turning to that study: The primer set for the first-round RT-PCR of the TCR CDR3 was HTBI.

The TCR originated in a woman aged 25-40 years with Graves disease. Source: peripheral blood mononuclear cells (PBMCs), taken at new diagnosis, from a patient treated with antithyroid drugs. The chain joins TRBV20-1 to TRBJ1-5; D may be TRBD1 (5 bases). Here the CDR3 reads CSAREGNNQPQHF. CDR3 nucleotides: TGCAGTGCTAGGGAGGGGAACAATCAGCCCCAGCATTTT.